One and the same sample provided the 17 T cell receptor beta chains below, sequenced in a study of blood T cell repertoires in COVID-19. Sequencing used immunoSEQ multiplex PCR; TCRdb keeps in-frame clones, though not all of them. In the table there are 150,000 to 200,000 clones, about 70% of which are singletons. The material sequenced was peripheral blood. These receptors all come from a woman between 45 and 65 years old with active or convalescent COVID-19.

The sample holds a few counts of this clone. The chain employs TRBV7-2 and TRBJ2-1; 11 bases align to TRBD1. Trimming took 2 bases from V and 8 from J; bases not matched to a gene: 5. Germline values: CDR1 SGHTA, CDR2 FQGNSA. The CDR3 covers 15 residues. The CDR3 spells CASSLNGQGAYEQFF. The CDR3 coding sequence is TGTGCCAGCAGCTTAAACGGACAGGGGGCTTATGAGCAGTTCTTC.

This clone was seen a handful of times. This chain joins TRBV4-1 and TRBJ2-3; possible D gene TRBD2, 5 bases. The germline V gene has CDR1 MGHRA and CDR2 YSYEKL. With 8 bases removed from V and 5 bases from J, the gap between germline ends came to 14 bases. The CDR3 is 13 residues long. This CDR3 reads CASARGIEDTQYF. CDR3 nucleotides: TGCGCCAGCGCCAGAGGGATTGAAGATACGCAGTATTTT.

The chain carries TRBV3-1 (or the pseudogene TRBV3-2) and TRBJ1-1, with D unresolved. In germline, CDR1 is LGHDT, CDR2 YNNKEL (reference sequence). The germline V and J ends were trimmed by 1 base and 11 bases, with 11 bases remaining between them. The CDR3 is 12 amino acids. CDR3 sequence: CASSQGPQAAFF. CDR3 coding DNA: TGTGCCAGCAGCCAAGGCCCCCAGGCGGCTTTCTTT.

This chain uses TRBV6-2 or TRBV6-3 with TRBJ2-2; 8 nucleotides align to TRBD1. The ends lost 6 bases at V and 10 bases at J; junction bases unmatched: 4. This CDR3 contains 12 residues. Germline V gene sequence: CDR1 MNHEY, CDR2 SVGEGT. The DNA of the CDR3 is TGTGCCAGCAGCAGGACAGGGCAGGAGCTGTTTTTT. The encoded protein is CASSRTGQELFF.

The chain employs TRBV18 and TRBJ1-2, with 7 positions matching TRBD1. The V gene end was trimmed by 2 bases and the J gene end by 0 bases; junction bases not matched to a gene: 3. Germline V gene data show CDR1 as KGHSH and CDR2 as LQKENI. The CDR3 spans 15 residues. In nucleotides, the CDR3 is TGTGCCAGCTCACCATCGGGGACAGCTAACTATGGCTACACCTTC. It specifies CASSPSGTANYGYTF. The whole variable domain, remainder taken from reference TRBV18 and TRBJ1-2, is NAGVMQNPRHLVRRRGQEARLRCSPMKGHSHVYWYRQLPEEGLKFMVYLQKENIIDESGMPKERFSAEFPKEGPSILRIQQVVRGDSAAYFCASSPSGTANYGYTFGSGTRLTVV.

This clone was observed a handful of times. The chain combines TRBV18 with TRBJ2-3; TRBD1 matches at 7 bases. The germline V gene encodes CDR1 KGHSH and CDR2 LQKENI. CDR3 size: 15 residues. Losses at the gene ends were 1 base for V and 2 bases for J; bases not matched to a gene: 3. This CDR3 is CASSPLTGTTDTQYF. For the CDR3, the DNA is TGTGCCAGCTCACCACTGACAGGGACCACAGATACGCAGTATTTT.

The chain uses TRBV5-1 and TRBJ2-3; tentatively, D is TRBD2 (5 bases). Germline lookup yields CDR1 SGHRS and CDR2 YFSETQ. The CDR3 has 14 amino acids. The V end was cut by 4 bases, the J end by 2 bases, with 11 bases between. The CDR3 bases are TGCGCCAGCAGCCAAGGACTTAACACAGATACGCAGTATTTT. This translates into CASSQGLNTDTQYF.

The gene calls are TRBV14 and TRBJ1-2, with D tentatively TRBD1 (6 bases). Germline V gives CDR1 SGHDN, CDR2 FVKESK. CDR3 length: 14 residues. The V end was cut by 4 bases, the J end by 4 bases, with 13 bases between. The CDR3 here is CASSPPTGLYGYTF. As DNA, the CDR3 is TGTGCCAGCAGCCCCCCGACAGGACTCTATGGCTACACCTTC.

The V gene is TRBV15, the J gene TRBJ1-1; 7 bases fit TRBD1. The J segment lost 0 bases and the V segment lost 8 bases, leaving 6 bases of the junction unmatched. There are 14 residues in the CDR3. Germline values: CDR1 LNHNV, CDR2 YYDKDF (reference sequence). The CDR3 region has the DNA TGTGCCACCGTGACAGGGAATATGAACACTGAAGCTTTCTTT. Its translation: CATVTGNMNTEAFF.

This chain uses TRBV6-2 or TRBV6-3 with TRBJ2-1, with D perhaps matching TRBD2 (5 bases). Germline V gene sequence: CDR1 MNHEY, CDR2 SVGEGT. Trimming left V 0 bases short and J 9 bases short, with 9 bases between. The CDR3 has 13 amino acids. The CDR3 spells CASSYSIGSEQFF. The CDR3 coding sequence is TGTGCCAGCAGTTACTCGATAGGGAGTGAGCAGTTCTTC.

The chain carries TRBV2 and TRBJ2-1, with 8 bases matching TRBD2. CDR1 and CDR2 from the germline V gene are SNHLY and FYNNEI. The CDR3 sequence is 14 residues long. The ends lost 5 bases at V and 8 bases at J; junction bases unmatched: 8. The CDR3 DNA reads TGTGCCAGCAGTTGGATGACTAGCGTGGATGAGCAGTTCTTC. It codes for CASSWMTSVDEQFF.

The chain has TRBV5-4 and TRBJ2-1; 8 bases are a match to TRBD2. Unmatched junction bases numbered 9, after V lost 3 bases and J lost 7 bases. The CDR3 has 15 amino acids. From germline, CDR1 is SGHNT and CDR2 YYREEE (reference sequence). DNA of the CDR3: TGTGCCAGCAGCTCGGTAGCGGGATCACTTAATGAGCAGTTCTTC. Translated, it gives CASSSVAGSLNEQFF.

This clone appeared once. This rearrangement joins TRBV12-5 to TRBJ2-5, with 7 bases that match TRBD1. CDR3 length equals 14 residues. Germline V lookup: CDR1 LGHNT, CDR2 FRNRAP. Trimming took 6 bases from V and 1 from J; bases not matched to a gene: 5. This CDR3 reads CASGPGQPQETQYF. CDR3 DNA sequence: TGTGCTAGTGGACCGGGACAGCCCCAAGAGACCCAGTACTTC.

V usage is TRBV18 and J usage is TRBJ2-1, with TRBD1 matching over 8 bases. V gave up 2 bases and J gave up 9 bases; unmatched junction bases: 9. CDR3 length: 15 residues. Germline-derived CDR1 and CDR2 are KGHSH and LQKENI. The CDR3, as DNA: TGTGCCAGCTCACCATCCGGACAGGGATTCTTTGAGCAGTTCTTC. Protein sequence: CASSPSGQGFFEQFF.

This chain connects TRBV4-3 to TRBJ2-7; 9 bases line up with TRBD2. CDR3 length: 17 amino acids. The V gene end was trimmed by 1 base and the J gene end by 4 bases; junction bases not matched to a gene: 11. Germline assignment: CDR1 LGHNA and CDR2 YSLEER. DNA of the CDR3: TGCGCCAGCAGCCAAGGATTAGCGGGAGTGAGTCGATACGAGCAGTACTTC. This gives the protein CASSQGLAGVSRYEQYF.

The CDR3 DNA sequence: TGTGCCAGCTCACAGGACATTGGAGGCTACACCTTC. Amino acids: CASSQDIGGYTF. The chain uses TRBV18 and TRBJ1-2; D may be TRBD1 (5 bases). From germline, CDR1 is KGHSH and CDR2 LQKENI. The CDR3 extends over 12 amino acids. V gave up 4 bases and J gave up 8 bases, with 11 bases separating them.

This clone was counted at least ten times. This rearrangement joins TRBV18 to TRBJ2-7; D possibly corresponds to TRBD2 (5 bases). The CDR3 is 14 amino acids. V shed 3 bases and J shed 5 bases, with 14 bases lying between them. CDR1 and CDR2 from the germline V gene are KGHSH and LQKENI. The CDR3 nucleotides are TGTGCCAGCTCACCGCCTGTGGGAGTCAACGAGCAGTACTTC. It translates to CASSPPVGVNEQYF.